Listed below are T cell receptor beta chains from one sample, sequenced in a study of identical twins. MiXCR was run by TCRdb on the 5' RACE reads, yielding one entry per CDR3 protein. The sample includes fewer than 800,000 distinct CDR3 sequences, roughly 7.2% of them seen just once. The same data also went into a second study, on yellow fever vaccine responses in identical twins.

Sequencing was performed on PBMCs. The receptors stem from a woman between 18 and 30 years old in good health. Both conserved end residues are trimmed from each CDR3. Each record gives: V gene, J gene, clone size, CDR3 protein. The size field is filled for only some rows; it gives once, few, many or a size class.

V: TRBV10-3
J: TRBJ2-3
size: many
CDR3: AISESFSDTQY

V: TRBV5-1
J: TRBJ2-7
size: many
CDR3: ASSLMRDTYEQY

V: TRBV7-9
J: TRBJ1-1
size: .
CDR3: ASSPRTDSGTEAF

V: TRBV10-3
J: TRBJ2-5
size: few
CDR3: AISESAGGGETQY

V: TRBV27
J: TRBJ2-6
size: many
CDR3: ASSPYQGRSGANVLT

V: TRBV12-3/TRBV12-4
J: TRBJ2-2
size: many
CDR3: ASSLERGYTGELF

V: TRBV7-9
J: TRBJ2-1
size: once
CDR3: ASSTGRGTYNEQF

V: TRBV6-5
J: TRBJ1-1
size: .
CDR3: ASSTYRRRATEAF

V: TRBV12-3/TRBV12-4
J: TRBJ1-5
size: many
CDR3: ASSHPTGHQPQH

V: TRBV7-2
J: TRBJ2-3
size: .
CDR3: ASSFPPPRIDTQY

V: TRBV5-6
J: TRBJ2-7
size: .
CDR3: ASSLEQAIQYEQY

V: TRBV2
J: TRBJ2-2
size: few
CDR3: ASKETSGSPGELF

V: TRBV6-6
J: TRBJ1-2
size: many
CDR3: ASSYSGGDGYT

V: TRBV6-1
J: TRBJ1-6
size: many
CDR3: ASRPLTGPKKNSPLH

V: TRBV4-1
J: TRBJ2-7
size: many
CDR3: ASSQGAGSYEQY

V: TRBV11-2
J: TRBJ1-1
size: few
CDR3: ASSFERSTEAF

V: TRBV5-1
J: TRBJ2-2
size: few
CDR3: ASIEGTSGGAGELF

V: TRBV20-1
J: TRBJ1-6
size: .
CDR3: SASDGQLPNSPLH

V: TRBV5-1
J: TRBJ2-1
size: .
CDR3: ASSLVPGGNEQF

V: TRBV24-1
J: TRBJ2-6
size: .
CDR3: ATSDYRAGTGANVLT

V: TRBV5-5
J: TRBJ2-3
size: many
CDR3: ASRGLAGGPVPDTQY

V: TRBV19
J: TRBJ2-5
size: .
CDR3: ASSISGGLKETQY

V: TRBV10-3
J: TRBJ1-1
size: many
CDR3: AISASGRGTEAF

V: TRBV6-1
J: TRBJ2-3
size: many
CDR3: ASTLTRNTDTQY

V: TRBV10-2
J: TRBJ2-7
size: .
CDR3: ASRPPSGTYEQY

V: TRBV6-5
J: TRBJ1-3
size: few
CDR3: ASSYTYDSYVSGNTIY

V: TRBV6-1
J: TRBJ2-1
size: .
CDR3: ASSHQLASWQF

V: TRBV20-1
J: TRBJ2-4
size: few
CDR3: SARQGGNIQY

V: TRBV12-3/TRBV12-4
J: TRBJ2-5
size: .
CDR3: VSSLRGETQY

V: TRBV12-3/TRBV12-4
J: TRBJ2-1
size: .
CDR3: ASSLFRKTYNEQF

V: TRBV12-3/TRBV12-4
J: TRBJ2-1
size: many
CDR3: ASSPGTAFPF

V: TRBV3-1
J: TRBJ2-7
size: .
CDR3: ASSQPTSGKLIEQY

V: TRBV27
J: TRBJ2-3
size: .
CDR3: ASRRGLAGALRGDTQY

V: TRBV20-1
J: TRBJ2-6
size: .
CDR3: SARDLGGGPGGWANVLT

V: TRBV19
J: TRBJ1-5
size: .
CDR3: ASIPSGRRSNQPQH

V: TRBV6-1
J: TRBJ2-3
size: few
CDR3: ASTYSSGGAADTQY

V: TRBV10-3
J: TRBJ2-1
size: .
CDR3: ATGSPRRERNEQF

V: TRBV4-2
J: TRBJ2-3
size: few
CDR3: ASSQDVRGTSGTDTQY

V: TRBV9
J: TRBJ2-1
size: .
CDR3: ASSVAASGRSGDEQF

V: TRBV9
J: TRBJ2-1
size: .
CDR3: ASRGLGGNEQF

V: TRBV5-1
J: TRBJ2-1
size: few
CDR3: ASTPLAGVTDEQF

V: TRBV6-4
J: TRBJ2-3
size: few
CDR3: ASSDSVEGTQY

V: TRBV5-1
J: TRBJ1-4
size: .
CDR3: ASSLTGGQAEKLL

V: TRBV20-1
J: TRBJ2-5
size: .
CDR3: SARAPSGVVATQY

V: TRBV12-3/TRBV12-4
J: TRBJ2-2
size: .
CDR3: ASSATLDILFANTGELF

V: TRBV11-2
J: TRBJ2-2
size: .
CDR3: ASSLAPGAHTGELF

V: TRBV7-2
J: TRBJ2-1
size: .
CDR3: ASLARMLYNEQF

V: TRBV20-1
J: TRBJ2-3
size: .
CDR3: SAHVASGYTDTQY

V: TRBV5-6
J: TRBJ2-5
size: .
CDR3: ASSSLATFQETQY

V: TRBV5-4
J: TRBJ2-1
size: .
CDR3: ARSSRTSGRGLRAYNEQF

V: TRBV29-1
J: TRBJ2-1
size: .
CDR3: SVEGGQPGNYNEQF

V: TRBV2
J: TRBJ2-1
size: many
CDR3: ASSEGLAGFGNEQF

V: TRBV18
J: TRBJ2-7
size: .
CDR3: ASSPLADGSSYEQY

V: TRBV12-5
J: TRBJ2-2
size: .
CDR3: ASATLDGGGGELF

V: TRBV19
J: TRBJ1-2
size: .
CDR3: ASSLRNGYT